The count of the clone carrying this T cell receptor beta chain is one. Sequencing was performed with immunoSEQ multiplex PCR; in TCRdb, only in-frame clones are kept and a portion is missing. This table holds tens of thousands of clones, roughly 88% found once. The V and J ends lost 4 bases and 3 bases, in that order; junction bases with no gene match: 7. The germline V gene encodes CDR1 LNHDA and CDR2 SQIVND (reference sequence). There are 15 residues in the CDR3. This record belongs to a study of T cell responses to AZD1222 COVID-19 vaccine. Source: peripheral blood, taken on day 0 of AZD1222 vaccination. The source of this sequence is an adult in good health. The rearrangement links TRBV19 to TRBJ2-7; 9 bases are a match to TRBD1. The CDR3 DNA sequence: TGTGCCAGTAGTACACTACCGGGACAGGGCTACGAGCAGTACTTC. Translated: CASSTLPGQGYEQYF. Using reference TRBV19 and TRBJ2-7 for the parts outside the CDR3, the full variable domain is DGGITQSPKYLFRKEGQNVTLSCEQNLNHDAMYWYRQDPGQGLRLIYYSQIVNDFQKGDIAEGYSVSREKKESFPLTVTSAQKNPTAFYLCASSTLPGQGYEQYFGPGTRLTVT.